This T cell receptor beta chain was recovered during a study of CD8+CD57+ T cells in acquired aplastic anemia. Study information: Sorted cells (CD4+ and CD8+) yielded DNA amounts that averaged 3.2 ug.

Ten or more counts support this clonotype. The V end lost 7 bases, the J end lost 0 bases, and 10 bases lay between the germline ends. The CDR3 runs 14 residues. The germline V gene encodes CDR1 MNHNS and CDR2 SASEGT. By flow cytometry, patients selected for sequencing had shown an expansion of CD8+CD57+ cells. Diagnosis of severe acquired aplastic anemia applied to all patients. TCR beta VDJ combinations and CDR3 sequences were profiled from genomic DNA. A single record per CDR3 protein comes from TCRdb applying MiXCR to the reads. Of approximately 170,000 distinct CDR3 sequences in the sample, roughly 45% were seen once.

The V gene is TRBV6-1, the J gene TRBJ1-3; D possibly corresponds to TRBD1 (5 bases). Material: sorted CD4+, CD8+, or CD8+CD57+ T cells (not recorded which) from PBMCs. This TCR was sampled from a human donor with aplastic anemia. DNA for the CDR3: TGTGCCAGCACTAGGGACTCCTCTGGAAACACCATATATTTT. This gives the protein CASTRDSSGNTIYF.